Listed here are 12 T cell receptor beta chains from one sample, sequenced in a study of T cell responses to AZD1222 COVID-19 vaccine. Method: immunoSEQ multiplex PCR; TCRdb's copy keeps in-frame clones and lacks some. The sample shows under 150,000 clones, around 93% of them seen only once. Sequencing used peripheral blood, obtained on day 0 of AZD1222 vaccination. Every receptor here comes from an adult in good health.

This sequence joins TRBV5-8 and TRBJ1-2, with D unclear. The CDR3 extends over 13 amino acids. Deletions cut 3 bases from V and 3 bases from J, with 9 bases between. In germline, CDR1 is SGHTS, CDR2 YDEGEE. In DNA, the CDR3 is TGTGCCAGCAGCTGGTTCGCGGACTATGGCTACACCTTC. Translating it yields CASSWFADYGYTF.

The V gene is TRBV20-1, the J gene TRBJ1-1; D perhaps matches TRBD1 (6 bases). Germline-derived CDR1 and CDR2 are DFQATT and SNEGSKA (reference sequence). Trimming removed 7 bases from V and 5 bases from J, with 11 bases in between. The CDR3 is made up of 11 amino acids. This CDR3 reads CSGGRGTEAFF. DNA of the CDR3: TGCAGTGGGGGGCGCGGAACTGAAGCTTTCTTT.

This clone is a singleton in its sample. The V call is TRBV10-3, the J call TRBJ2-7; no clear D gene. The CDR3 spans 15 residues. V gave up 8 bases and J gave up 3 bases, with 20 bases separating them. From germline, CDR1 is ENHRY and CDR2 SYGVKD. CDR3 nucleotide sequence: TGTGCCATCGCCTTCCCGATAGGCTTCATCTACGAGCAGTACTTC. Protein: CAIAFPIGFIYEQYF.

This rearrangement joins TRBV5-5 to TRBJ1-1; D unclear. In germline, CDR1 is SGHKS, CDR2 YYEKEE (reference sequence). This CDR3 is 13 amino acids long. V was trimmed by 2 bases and J by 6 bases, leaving 11 bases between them. The CDR3 is CASSFMLSAEAFF. Written as DNA, the CDR3 is TGTGCCAGCAGCTTTATGCTGAGCGCTGAAGCTTTCTTT.

This clone appeared once. V gene TRBV6-2 or TRBV6-3 combines with J gene TRBJ1-1; tentative D call: TRBD1 (5 bases). Germline V gene data show CDR1 as MNHEY and CDR2 as SVGEGT. Trimming pared 2 bases from V and 3 bases from J, leaving 10 bases between. This CDR3 region has 14 residues. The CDR3 DNA reads TGTGCCAGCAGTTACGGGGGAGGGGACACTGAAGCTTTCTTT. Translated: CASSYGGGDTEAFF.

The gene calls are TRBV5-3 and TRBJ2-1; D is unclear. TRBV5-3 is an ORF for which the function is uncertain. V lost 4 bases, J lost 8 bases, and 10 bases lay in between. The CDR3 is made up of 12 amino acids. CDR3: CARSLNTDEQFF. CDR3 coding DNA: TGTGCCAGAAGCCTGAACACGGATGAGCAGTTCTTC.

This clone has just a few counts. The chain has TRBV15 and TRBJ2-7, with D possibly TRBD1 on 6 matching bases. Germline V gives CDR1 LNHNV, CDR2 YYDKDF (reference sequence). Between the trimmed V and J ends, which lost 3 bases and 3 bases, there was a span of 18 bases. The CDR3 length is 16 residues. This chain's CDR3 is CATSRDGWTEIYEQYF. CDR3 nucleotides: TGTGCCACCAGCAGGGATGGATGGACAGAAATCTACGAGCAGTACTTC. Full variable domain (missing parts from reference TRBV15 and TRBJ2-7): DAMVIQNPRYQVTQFGKPVTLSCSQTLNHNVMYWYQQKSSQAPKLLFHYYDKDFNNEADTPDNFQSRRPNTSFCFLDIRSPGLGDTAMYLCATSRDGWTEIYEQYFGPGTRLTVT.

This clone was observed a single time. The chain is built from TRBV5-6 and TRBJ1-5; 7 bases align to TRBD1. CDR3 size: 16 residues. Germline V lookup: CDR1 SGHDT, CDR2 YYEEEE. Trimming at V came to 0 bases and at J to 5 bases, leaving 8 bases not matched to a gene. CDR3 region: CASSLAETGKDQPQHF. In nucleotides, the CDR3 is TGTGCCAGCAGCTTGGCGGAGACAGGGAAGGATCAGCCCCAGCATTTT. Using reference TRBV5-6 and TRBJ1-5 for the parts outside the CDR3, the full variable domain is DAGVTQSPTHLIKTRGQQVTLRCSPKSGHDTVSWYQQALGQGPQFIFQYYEEEERQRGNFPDRFSGHQFPNYSSELNVNALLLGDSALYLCASSLAETGKDQPQHFGDGTRLSIL.

The chain recombines TRBV6-1 with TRBJ2-2, with D perhaps TRBD1 (6 bases). The germline gives CDR1 MNHNS, CDR2 SASEGT. CDR3 length: 15 amino acids. V lost 8 bases and J lost 0, with 13 bases in between. The CDR3 DNA reads as TGTGCCAGCGGGCAGGGACAACCGAACACCGGGGAGCTGTTTTTT. Translating it yields CASGQGQPNTGELFF.

Many counts were recorded for this clone. Other DNA sequences in this sample translate to the same CDR3. This CDR3 is CASSVTGGAYEQYF. The CDR3 nucleotides read TGTGCCAGCAGCGTAACAGGGGGCGCTTACGAGCAGTACTTC. V is TRBV9 and J is TRBJ2-7, with TRBD1 matching over 9 bases. The CDR3 sequence is 14 residues long. Germline CDR1 and CDR2: SGDLS and YYNGEE. The V and J ends lost 1 base and 4 bases, in that order; junction bases with no gene match: 3.

CDR3 protein: CASSPSSGRQSSYNEQFF. Written as DNA, the CDR3 is TGTGCCAGCTCACCATCAAGCGGGAGGCAGAGCTCCTACAATGAGCAGTTCTTC. This chain links TRBV18 with TRBJ2-1, with 9 bases matching TRBD2. The V gene end was trimmed by 2 bases and the J gene end by 0 bases; junction bases not matched to a gene: 8. The CDR3 covers 18 residues. Looked up from germline, CDR1 is KGHSH and CDR2 is LQKENI.

The rearrangement joins TRBV19 to TRBJ2-1, with D perhaps TRBD1 (6 bases). The CDR3 loop spans 14 amino acids. V lost 8 bases, J lost 2 bases, and 13 bases lay in between. In germline, CDR1 is LNHDA, CDR2 SQIVND (reference sequence). CDR3 DNA sequence: TGTGCCAGTGGACAGAGGGGACCCTACAATGAGCAGTTCTTC. Encoded protein: CASGQRGPYNEQFF.